This record concerns one T cell receptor (beta chain) sequence. Vbeta (60) and Jbeta (13) primers were used in the PCR. TCRdb's table, derived via immunoSEQ multiplex PCR, lists solely in-frame clones and lacks some. The data show some 130,000 clones, 70% to 80% seen once. The sample belongs to a study of cytomegalovirus exposure and HLA in healthy donors. CDR3 length: 14 residues. Between the trimmed V and J ends, which lost 2 bases and 0 bases, there was a span of 8 bases. The germline V gene has CDR1 MNHEY and CDR2 SMNVEV (reference sequence). The sequenced sample was PBMCs. The rearrangement uses TRBV27 and TRBJ2-7; D perhaps matches TRBD1 (5 bases). The receptor's source is a man aged 35-49 years in good health and CMV-seropositive. CDR3 sequence (DNA): TGTGCCAGCAGTTTAATGGACACCTCCTACGAGCAGTACTTC. Amino acid sequence: CASSLMDTSYEQYF.